A selection of T cell receptor beta chains follows, all from one sample in a study of cytomegalovirus exposure and HLA in healthy donors. Repertoires were generated with immunoSEQ multiplex PCR, while TCRdb's copy carries only in-frame clones and drops some. Among about 94,000 clones listed, roughly 77% were seen once. Sequencing was performed on PBMCs. Receptor source: a human donor in good health. CDR3s include the opening cysteine and the closing phenylalanine or tryptophan. Fields, in order: D gene, V gene, clone size, J gene, CDR3 protein, CDR3 DNA. D genes are given only for firm matches. Expanded clones are given a class, and other clones once, few, many or no size at all.

d_gene: TRBD1; v_gene: TRBV5-1; abundance: .; j_gene: TRBJ2-3; CDR3aa: CASSPSGQGSADTQYF; CDR3nt: TGCGCCAGCAGCCCGTCGGGACAGGGGAGTGCAGATACGCAGTATTTT
d_gene: TRBD1; v_gene: TRBV6-4; abundance: .; j_gene: TRBJ1-2; CDR3aa: CASSAGTGGAEVYGYTF; CDR3nt: TGTGCCAGCAGTGCAGGGACAGGGGGCGCTGAGGTATATGGCTACACCTTC
d_gene: TRBD1; v_gene: TRBV30; abundance: .; j_gene: TRBJ2-7; CDR3aa: CAWSASGQGTKEQYF; CDR3nt: TGTGCCTGGAGTGCCTCCGGACAGGGAACGAAGGAGCAGTACTTC
d_gene: TRBD2; v_gene: TRBV4-2; abundance: .; j_gene: TRBJ2-7; CDR3aa: CASSQDLGTSDYEQYF; CDR3nt: TGTGCCAGCAGCCAAGATCTCGGGACTAGTGATTACGAGCAGTACTTC
d_gene: TRBD1; v_gene: TRBV30; abundance: .; j_gene: TRBJ1-2; CDR3aa: CAWSVSGTVPNYGYTF; CDR3nt: TGTGCCTGGAGTGTCTCCGGGACAGTCCCTAACTATGGCTACACCTTC
d_gene: .; v_gene: TRBV27; abundance: .; j_gene: TRBJ2-5; CDR3aa: CASSRISGQETQYF; CDR3nt: TGTGCCAGCAGTCGCATTAGCGGCCAAGAGACCCAGTACTTC
d_gene: TRBD1; v_gene: TRBV7-7; abundance: once; j_gene: TRBJ2-5; CDR3aa: CASSRTGQETQYF; CDR3nt: TGTGCTAGCAGCCGGACAGGGCAAGAGACCCAGTACTTC
d_gene: TRBD1; v_gene: TRBV25-1; abundance: .; j_gene: TRBJ1-1; CDR3aa: CASSRRDRGPNTEAFF; CDR3nt: TGTGCCAGCAGTCGCCGGGACAGGGGGCCGAACACTGAAGCTTTCTTT
d_gene: .; v_gene: TRBV7-2; abundance: once; j_gene: TRBJ2-5; CDR3aa: CASSLSGGGNTFADF; CDR3nt: TGTGCCAGCAGCTTATCGGGGGGCGGAAATACTTTTGCAGACTTC
d_gene: TRBD1; v_gene: TRBV5-1; abundance: .; j_gene: TRBJ2-5; CDR3aa: CASSELDRLYF; CDR3nt: TGCGCCAGCAGCGAGTTGGACAGGCTGTACTTC
d_gene: TRBD2; v_gene: TRBV5-1; abundance: .; j_gene: TRBJ2-1; CDR3aa: CASRGGGPSSYNEQFF; CDR3nt: TGCGCCAGCAGGGGCGGGGGGCCCAGCTCCTACAATGAGCAGTTCTTC
d_gene: TRBD2; v_gene: TRBV5-4; abundance: .; j_gene: TRBJ2-5; CDR3aa: CASSLPSGSGETQYF; CDR3nt: TGTGCCAGCAGCTTGCCTAGCGGGAGCGGAGAGACCCAGTACTTC
d_gene: TRBD1; v_gene: TRBV29-1; abundance: .; j_gene: TRBJ2-3; CDR3aa: CSVVGEQGPDTQYF; CDR3nt: TGCAGCGTTGTAGGCGAACAGGGGCCAGATACGCAGTATTTT
d_gene: .; v_gene: TRBV6-1; abundance: .; j_gene: TRBJ2-7; CDR3aa: CASGMVGGYEQYF; CDR3nt: TGTGCCAGCGGGATGGTTGGAGGCTACGAGCAGTACTTC
d_gene: TRBD1; v_gene: TRBV14; abundance: .; j_gene: TRBJ2-7; CDR3aa: CASSRDSVYEQYF; CDR3nt: TGTGCCAGCAGTCGGGACAGCGTTTACGAGCAGTACTTC
d_gene: TRBD1; v_gene: TRBV5-4; abundance: once; j_gene: TRBJ1-1; CDR3aa: CASSPGTGRAPNTEAFF; CDR3nt: TGTGCCAGCAGCCCCGGGACAGGGAGAGCCCCGAACACTGAGGCTTTCTTT
d_gene: TRBD2; v_gene: TRBV7-3; abundance: .; j_gene: TRBJ2-3; CDR3aa: CASSPPGRADTQYF; CDR3nt: TGTGCCAGCAGCCCCCCAGGGAGGGCAGATACGCAGTATTTT
d_gene: TRBD1; v_gene: TRBV6-1; abundance: .; j_gene: TRBJ2-2; CDR3aa: CASSPDRANTGELFF; CDR3nt: TGTGCCAGCAGCCCGGACAGGGCTAACACCGGGGAGCTGTTTTTT
d_gene: .; v_gene: TRBV6-5; abundance: .; j_gene: TRBJ2-2; CDR3aa: CASGLSRTGELFF; CDR3nt: TGTGCCAGCGGGCTTAGTCGCACCGGGGAGCTGTTTTTT
d_gene: .; v_gene: TRBV9; abundance: .; j_gene: TRBJ2-7; CDR3aa: CASSTTGGEQYF; CDR3nt: TGTGCCAGCAGCACGACAGGTGGTGAGCAGTACTTC
d_gene: TRBD2; v_gene: TRBV6-4; abundance: .; j_gene: TRBJ2-1; CDR3aa: CASSDSASGTFNEQFF; CDR3nt: TGTGCCAGCAGTGACTCTGCTAGCGGGACCTTCAATGAGCAGTTCTTC
d_gene: .; v_gene: TRBV10-3; abundance: few; j_gene: TRBJ1-4; CDR3aa: CAIRKTGNEKLFF; CDR3nt: TGTGCCATCCGTAAGACGGGGAATGAAAAACTGTTTTTT
d_gene: TRBD1; v_gene: TRBV7-2; abundance: .; j_gene: TRBJ2-4; CDR3aa: CASSLGQGVLAKNIQYF; CDR3nt: TGTGCCAGCAGCTTGGGACAGGGAGTGTTAGCCAAAAACATTCAGTACTTC
d_gene: TRBD2; v_gene: TRBV27; abundance: .; j_gene: TRBJ2-7; CDR3aa: CASSAGRGYEQYF; CDR3nt: TGTGCCAGCAGTGCGGGGAGGGGCTACGAGCAGTACTTC
d_gene: .; v_gene: TRBV4-2; abundance: .; j_gene: TRBJ1-2; CDR3aa: CASSRTSGIANYGYTF; CDR3nt: TGTGCCAGCAGTCGGACATCGGGCATAGCTAACTATGGCTACACCTTC
d_gene: .; v_gene: TRBV19; abundance: .; j_gene: TRBJ1-3; CDR3aa: CASMGRGSGNTIYF; CDR3nt: TGTGCCAGTATGGGAAGGGGATCTGGAAACACCATATATTTT
d_gene: .; v_gene: TRBV5-1; abundance: .; j_gene: TRBJ2-2; CDR3aa: CASSLNIAVTGELFF; CDR3nt: TGCGCCAGCAGCTTAAATATTGCGGTCACCGGGGAGCTGTTTTTT
d_gene: TRBD2; v_gene: TRBV9; abundance: .; j_gene: TRBJ2-3; CDR3aa: CASSAAAGGTDTQYF; CDR3nt: TGTGCCAGCAGCGCCGCAGCGGGAGGGACAGATACGCAGTATTTT
d_gene: TRBD1; v_gene: TRBV18; abundance: .; j_gene: TRBJ2-1; CDR3aa: CASSPGTDNEQFF; CDR3nt: TGTGCCAGCTCACCGGGGACAGACAATGAGCAGTTCTTC
d_gene: TRBD1; v_gene: TRBV12-5; abundance: .; j_gene: TRBJ1-6; CDR3aa: CASGSFTPGQSPLALHF; CDR3nt: TGTGCTAGTGGTTCGTTTACACCGGGACAGTCCCCTTTGGCCCTCCACTTT
d_gene: .; v_gene: TRBV7-2; abundance: once; j_gene: TRBJ1-2; CDR3aa: CASSLDYQTYGYTF; CDR3nt: TGTGCCAGCAGCTTAGACTACCAAACCTATGGCTACACCTTC
d_gene: TRBD1; v_gene: TRBV6-5; abundance: .; j_gene: TRBJ2-7; CDR3aa: CASSYSDRGPRYEQYF; CDR3nt: TGTGCCAGCAGTTACTCAGACAGGGGGCCGAGATACGAGCAGTACTTC
d_gene: TRBD1; v_gene: TRBV6-5; abundance: .; j_gene: TRBJ1-4; CDR3aa: CASSYAGGTNEKLFF; CDR3nt: TGTGCCAGCAGTTACGCAGGGGGCACGAATGAAAAACTGTTTTTT
d_gene: TRBD2; v_gene: TRBV28; abundance: few; j_gene: TRBJ2-1; CDR3aa: CASTFPGLAGLNEQFF; CDR3nt: TGTGCCAGCACGTTCCCGGGACTAGCGGGTCTTAATGAGCAGTTCTTC
d_gene: .; v_gene: TRBV19; abundance: .; j_gene: TRBJ1-1; CDR3aa: CASSTGNTEAFF; CDR3nt: TGTGCCAGTAGTACGGGGAACACTGAAGCTTTCTTT
d_gene: .; v_gene: TRBV6-4; abundance: .; j_gene: TRBJ2-2; CDR3aa: CASSAREGGELFF; CDR3nt: TGTGCCAGCAGTGCCCGGGAAGGCGGGGAGCTGTTTTTT
d_gene: .; v_gene: TRBV4-3; abundance: .; j_gene: TRBJ2-5; CDR3aa: CASSQDYGGWETQYF; CDR3nt: TGCGCCAGCAGCCAAGATTACGGGGGTTGGGAGACCCAGTACTTC
d_gene: .; v_gene: TRBV30; abundance: .; j_gene: TRBJ2-1; CDR3aa: CAGRDTSGGNEQFF; CDR3nt: TGTGCCGGTCGGGACACCTCTGGGGGCAATGAGCAGTTCTTC
d_gene: .; v_gene: TRBV5-1; abundance: .; j_gene: TRBJ1-4; CDR3aa: CASSFQGGEKLFF; CDR3nt: TGCGCCAGCAGCTTCCAGGGTGGTGAAAAACTGTTTTTT
d_gene: TRBD2; v_gene: TRBV11-2; abundance: .; j_gene: TRBJ2-5; CDR3aa: CASSGRRGETQYF; CDR3nt: TGTGCCAGCAGCGGAAGGCGGGGGGAGACCCAGTACTTC
d_gene: .; v_gene: TRBV5-1; abundance: .; j_gene: TRBJ2-3; CDR3aa: CASSSGSASTDTQYF; CDR3nt: TGCGCCAGCAGTTCGGGTAGCGCTAGCACAGATACGCAGTATTTT
d_gene: TRBD1; v_gene: TRBV5-5; abundance: .; j_gene: TRBJ1-2; CDR3aa: CASSPGQAYGYTF; CDR3nt: TGTGCCAGCAGCCCAGGACAGGCCTATGGCTACACCTTC
d_gene: TRBD2; v_gene: TRBV5-1; abundance: .; j_gene: TRBJ2-2; CDR3aa: CASSLVAGGYTGELFF; CDR3nt: TGCGCCAGCAGCTTGGTTGCGGGGGGTTACACCGGGGAGCTGTTTTTT
d_gene: TRBD2; v_gene: TRBV7-9; abundance: .; j_gene: TRBJ2-7; CDR3aa: CSSSWTSFEQYF; CDR3nt: TGTTCCAGCAGCTGGACTAGTTTTGAGCAGTACTTC
d_gene: .; v_gene: TRBV2; abundance: .; j_gene: TRBJ2-1; CDR3aa: CASSEALRLADRYNEQFF; CDR3nt: TGTGCCAGCAGTGAAGCGCTTAGGCTAGCGGACAGATACAATGAGCAGTTCTTC
d_gene: .; v_gene: TRBV6-1; abundance: .; j_gene: TRBJ2-7; CDR3aa: CASKRTVSSYEQYF; CDR3nt: TGTGCCAGCAAAAGGACAGTGAGCTCCTACGAGCAGTACTTC
d_gene: TRBD1; v_gene: TRBV18; abundance: .; j_gene: TRBJ1-2; CDR3aa: CASTPGQGYSYGYTF; CDR3nt: TGTGCCAGCACCCCCGGACAGGGGTATAGCTATGGCTACACCTTC
d_gene: TRBD1; v_gene: TRBV28; abundance: .; j_gene: TRBJ2-5; CDR3aa: CASSQGVETQYF; CDR3nt: TGTGCCAGCAGTCAGGGGGTTGAGACCCAGTACTTC